This is a list of T cell receptor beta chains from one sample in a study of cytomegalovirus exposure and HLA in healthy donors. Assay: immunoSEQ multiplex PCR; the TCRdb copy retains only in-frame clones and omits some. The table shows fewer than 130,000 clones, with 60% to 85% occurring only once. Source material: PBMCs. The source is a female donor in good health and CMV-seropositive. CDR3s include the opening cysteine and the closing phenylalanine or tryptophan. Clone size appears in some rows only: once, few, many, or a class for an expanded clone.

J gene,clone size,V gene,CDR3 protein
TRBJ1-2,NA,TRBV7-2,CASSASNRGYGYTF
TRBJ1-1,NA,TRBV7-2,CASSLGQANTEAFF
TRBJ2-7,few,TRBV25-1,CASSEGQGSYEQYF
TRBJ2-7,NA,TRBV29-1,CSVAGSYEQYF
TRBJ1-2,NA,TRBV23-1,CASSQSGAWTGGCYTF
TRBJ1-1,NA,TRBV18,CASSQAARNTEAFF
TRBJ1-4,NA,TRBV18,CASSPRRGTNEKLFF
TRBJ2-7,few,TRBV5-5,CASSLGYGSYF
TRBJ1-5,NA,TRBV7-2,CASSLVSNQPQHF
TRBJ1-5,NA,TRBV15,CATSRDLGGNGQPQHF
TRBJ2-3,NA,TRBV6-5,CASGSSGRTDTQYF
TRBJ1-2,NA,TRBV28,CASSLGAVDYGYTF
TRBJ1-1,once,TRBV6-1,CASNTQGARTEAFF
TRBJ1-1,NA,TRBV19,CASSSRTGGGGGAFF
TRBJ1-2,NA,TRBV7-2,CASRGTGTLGGYTF
TRBJ1-1,NA,TRBV10-3,CAINDPGHARTEAFF
TRBJ1-4,NA,TRBV30,CAWSAPRGNEKLFF
TRBJ2-2,NA,TRBV12-5,CASGLTSSGISPGELFF
TRBJ2-7,NA,TRBV29-1,CSVLGLAGGRGGSYEQYF
TRBJ1-6,NA,TRBV4-3,CASSQTPGQGIYNSPLHF
TRBJ1-1,NA,TRBV29-1,CSVTGTLESDTEAFF
TRBJ2-7,NA,TRBV10-3,CAISSSKGVVYEQYF
TRBJ2-7,few,TRBV29-1,CSVVSGTSSYEQYF
TRBJ2-1,NA,TRBV6-5,CASSSRLAVYNEQFF
TRBJ1-2,NA,TRBV9,CASSSTRGQGFSYTF
TRBJ1-1,NA,TRBV6-5,CASGPDRGQQAEAFF
TRBJ1-4,NA,TRBV18,CASSPTDRGDEKLFF
TRBJ1-1,NA,TRBV19,CASNPQGGNTEAFF
TRBJ2-2,few,TRBV29-1,CSVAAGTGELFF
TRBJ2-3,NA,TRBV10-3,CAISVLGGQGVTDTQYF